This TCR beta chain was recovered during a study of tumour-infiltrating T cells in Burkitt lymphoma. On the study more broadly: All epidemiological Burkitt lymphoma subtypes were represented in the cohort.

Profiling relied on immunoSEQ multiplex PCR, and the TCRdb table lists in-frame clones only, not all of them. The repertoire includes approximately 46,000 clones, about a third of them detected once, and approximately 2.6% sits in the top ten. The CDR3 has 14 residues. V was clipped by 4 bases and J by 3 bases, with 13 bases between them. Germline V gives CDR1 MNHEY, CDR2 SMNVEV (reference sequence). The clonotype was recovered from a human donor with Burkitt lymphoma. Sequencing was carried out using tumor tissue. The V call is TRBV27, the J call TRBJ2-7, with D possibly being TRBD1 (6 bases). CDR3 nucleotides: TGTGCCAGCAGTTACTACAGGGATCACTACGAGCAGTACTTC. This translates into CASSYYRDHYEQYF.